This T cell receptor beta chain is drawn from a study of OX40 agonist ivuxolimab in advanced cancers. This clone was counted a single time. Trimming removed 3 bases at V and 9 bases at J, with 9 bases between. Germline CDR1 GTSNPN, CDR2 SVGIG (reference sequence). This CDR3 spans 11 amino acids. Repertoires were generated with immunoSEQ multiplex PCR, while TCRdb's copy carries only in-frame clones and drops some. The table has about 120,000 clones, 85% to 90% seen once. The V call is TRBV30, the J call TRBJ2-1; D uncertain. The receptor's source is an adult with an advanced solid tumor such as melanoma, head and neck, liver or kidney cancer. This material consisted of CD4+ or CD8+ T cells sorted from blood, taken in a trial of the OX40 agonist ivuxolimab. CDR3 coding DNA: TGTGCCTGGAGCTCGGTGCGTGAGCAGTTCTTC. It codes for CAWSSVREQFF.